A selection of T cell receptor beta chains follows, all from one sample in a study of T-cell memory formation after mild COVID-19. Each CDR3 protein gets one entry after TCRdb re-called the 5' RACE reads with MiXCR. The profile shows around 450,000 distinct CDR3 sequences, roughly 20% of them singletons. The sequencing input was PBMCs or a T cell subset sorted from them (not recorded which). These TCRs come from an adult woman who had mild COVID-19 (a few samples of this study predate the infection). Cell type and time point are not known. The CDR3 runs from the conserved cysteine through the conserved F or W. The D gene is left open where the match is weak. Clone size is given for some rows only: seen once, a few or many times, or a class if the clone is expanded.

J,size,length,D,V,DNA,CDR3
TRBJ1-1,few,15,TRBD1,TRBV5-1,TGCGCCAGCAGCTGGGGGACAGGGGAGGGCACTGAAGCTTTCTTT,CASSWGTGEGTEAFF
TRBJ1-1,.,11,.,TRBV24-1,TGTGCCACCCGTCGGGGGGCTGAAGCTTTCTTT,CATRRGAEAFF
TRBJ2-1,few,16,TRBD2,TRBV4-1,TGCGCCAGCAGCCAAGGGGAGCGGGGCGGGTACAATGAGCAGTTCTTC,CASSQGERGGYNEQFF
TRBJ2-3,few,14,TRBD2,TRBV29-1,TGCAGCGTCGTTCTAGCGGGGGGCACAGATACGCAGTATTTT,CSVVLAGGTDTQYF
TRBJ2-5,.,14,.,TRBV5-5,TGTGCCAGCAGCCTGACTAGTTCGGGAGAGACCCAGTACTTC,CASSLTSSGETQYF
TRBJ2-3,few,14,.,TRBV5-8,TGTGCCAGCACCCTGGGGGGCGACACAGATACGCAGTATTTT,CASTLGGDTDTQYF
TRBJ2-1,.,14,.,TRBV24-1,TGTGCCACCAGTGACGATAACCTTTTGCGGGAGCAGTTCTTC,CATSDDNLLREQFF
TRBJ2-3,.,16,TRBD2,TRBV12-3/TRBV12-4,TGTGCCAGCACTACCGGGACTAGCAGAACCACAGATACGCAGTATTTT,CASTTGTSRTTDTQYF
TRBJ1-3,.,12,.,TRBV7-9,TGTGCCAGCAGCCCCGGGACCACAGTCATATATTTT,CASSPGTTVIYF
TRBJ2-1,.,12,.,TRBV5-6,TGTGCCAGCAGCTTCGGGGCTGTTGAGCAGTTCTTC,CASSFGAVEQFF
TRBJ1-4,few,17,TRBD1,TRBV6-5,TGTGCCAGCAGAAGACAGGGTTTTAGGGGGGACGGCGAAAAACTGTTTTTT,CASRRQGFRGDGEKLFF
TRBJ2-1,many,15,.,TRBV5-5,TGTGCCAGCAGCTTGGTGGCAGGGGTAGGGAATGAGCAGTTCTTC,CASSLVAGVGNEQFF
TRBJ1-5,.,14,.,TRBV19,TGTGCCAGTAGTACCCGTAGCCCTAATCAGCCCCAGCATTTT,CASSTRSPNQPQHF
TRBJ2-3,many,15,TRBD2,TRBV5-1,TGCGCCAGCAGCCCCGGGGGGGCACGGTCGGATACGCAGTATTTT,CASSPGGARSDTQYF
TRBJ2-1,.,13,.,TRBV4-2,TGTGCCAGCAGCCGTGGGACATACAATGAGCAGTTCTTC,CASSRGTYNEQFF
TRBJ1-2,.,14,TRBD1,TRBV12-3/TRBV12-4,TGTGCCATCCTGCCGGACAGGGGGAACTATGGCTACACCTTC,CAILPDRGNYGYTF
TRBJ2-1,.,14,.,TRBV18,TGTGCCAGCTCATCACTCCTGCTAGCCAATGAGCAGTTCTTC,CASSSLLLANEQFF
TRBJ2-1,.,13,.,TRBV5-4,TGTGCCAGCAGCCCCTTAGTTCCGTATGAGCAGTTCTTC,CASSPLVPYEQFF
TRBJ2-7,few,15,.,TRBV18,TGTGCCAGCTCACCGCGGCAAGGGCAAAGCTACGAGCAGTACTTC,CASSPRQGQSYEQYF
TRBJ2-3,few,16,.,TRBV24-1,TGTGCCACCAGTGACTCTAGCGCTTCTGGCACAGATACGCAGTATTTT,CATSDSSASGTDTQYF
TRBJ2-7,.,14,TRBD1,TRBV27,TGTGCCAGCAGCATAGACAGGGCTTCCTACGAGCAGTACTTC,CASSIDRASYEQYF
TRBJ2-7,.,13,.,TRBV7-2,TGTGCCAGCAGCTTGGGCTTAGCCACCGAGCAGTACTTC,CASSLGLATEQYF
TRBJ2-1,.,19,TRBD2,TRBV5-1,TGCGCCAGCAGTCGCTATCAAAGCGGGAGGGCCCCGTCCTACAATGAGCAGTTCTTC,CASSRYQSGRAPSYNEQFF
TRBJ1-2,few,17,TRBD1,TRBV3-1,TGTGCCAGCAGCCCGAGGACAGGGGGCCTGACAAACTATGGCTACACCTTC,CASSPRTGGLTNYGYTF
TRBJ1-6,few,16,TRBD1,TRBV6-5,TGTGCCAGCAGTAAAGACCGGGACAGGGTTAATTCACCCCTCCACTTT,CASSKDRDRVNSPLHF
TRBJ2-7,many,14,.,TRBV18,TGTGCCAGCTCACCAACTGCAACTACCTACGAGCAGTACTTC,CASSPTATTYEQYF
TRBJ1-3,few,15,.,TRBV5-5,TGTGCCAGCAGCTTGAGAACAGGGTCTGGAAACACCATATATTTT,CASSLRTGSGNTIYF
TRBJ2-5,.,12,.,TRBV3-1,TGTGCCAGCAGCAGAGGAGGGGGCTACCAGTACTTC,CASSRGGGYQYF
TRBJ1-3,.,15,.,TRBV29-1,TGCAGCGTCGGGAGGGGGGCCAGCTCTGGAAACACCATATATTTT,CSVGRGASSGNTIYF
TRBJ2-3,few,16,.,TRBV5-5,TGTGCCAGCAGCTTTATGGTGACAGGAATCACAGATACGCAGTATTTT,CASSFMVTGITDTQYF
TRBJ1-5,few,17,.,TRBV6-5,TGTGCCAGCAGTTACTCGAAGGCGGGCGGGGGCGACCAGCCCCAGCATTTT,CASSYSKAGGGDQPQHF
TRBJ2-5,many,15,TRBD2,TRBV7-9,TGTGCCAGCAGCTCCGGGGGGGGCCGCCAAGAGACCCAGTACTTC,CASSSGGGRQETQYF
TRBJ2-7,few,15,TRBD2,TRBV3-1,TGTGCCAGCAGCCAAGCTGGGACTAGCGGGAACGAGCAGTACTTC,CASSQAGTSGNEQYF
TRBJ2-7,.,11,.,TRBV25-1,TGTGCCAGCAGTGAAGGACTTCGTGGTTACTTC,CASSEGLRGYF
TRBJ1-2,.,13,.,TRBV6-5,TGTGCCAGCAGTTACCCGGGAGAAAGTGGCTACACCTTC,CASSYPGESGYTF
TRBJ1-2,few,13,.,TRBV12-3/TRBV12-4,TGTGCCAGCAGTTTAGCCACAAGCTATGGCTACACCTTC,CASSLATSYGYTF
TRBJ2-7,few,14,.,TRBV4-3,TGCGCCAGCAGCCAAGAGCATGGGGGACACGAGCAGTACTTC,CASSQEHGGHEQYF
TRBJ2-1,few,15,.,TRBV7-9,TGTGCCAGCAGCTTAGGGAGGACAGTACGCGTTGAGCAGTTCTTC,CASSLGRTVRVEQFF
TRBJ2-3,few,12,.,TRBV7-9,TGTGCCAGCAGCCCACTGGCGGGCCCAGCGTATTTT,CASSPLAGPAYF
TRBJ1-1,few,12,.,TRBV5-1,TGCGCCAGCAGCTTCAGTAGCACTGAAGCTTTCTTT,CASSFSSTEAFF
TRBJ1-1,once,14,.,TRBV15,TGTGCCACCAGCAGTGAAAGGGCCCACACTGAAGCTTTCTTT,CATSSERAHTEAFF
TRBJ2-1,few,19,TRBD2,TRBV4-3,TGCGCCAGCAGCCAAGATTTGGGACTAGCGGGAGGTTCGGGAAATGAGCAGTTCTTC,CASSQDLGLAGGSGNEQFF
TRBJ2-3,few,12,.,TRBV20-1,TGCAGTGCTAGACCAGCAGCAGATACGCAGTATTTT,CSARPAADTQYF
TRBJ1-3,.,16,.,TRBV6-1,TGTGCCAGCAGTGAATTATCTGGGATCTCTGGAAACACCATATATTTT,CASSELSGISGNTIYF
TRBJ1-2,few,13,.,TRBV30,TGTGCCTGGAGTGTACCCGGGGCAGTGGGCTACACCTTC,CAWSVPGAVGYTF
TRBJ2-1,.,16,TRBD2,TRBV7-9,TGTGCCAGCAGCTTGAGTTCTAGCGGGGTCTACAATGAGCAGTTCTTC,CASSLSSSGVYNEQFF
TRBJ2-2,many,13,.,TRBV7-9,TGTGCCAGCAGCTTCCGGTGGGCCGGGGAGCTGTTTTTT,CASSFRWAGELFF
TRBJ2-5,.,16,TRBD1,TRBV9,TGTGCCAGCAGCCCCGGGACAGGCCAGTTCCGGGAGACCCAGTACTTC,CASSPGTGQFRETQYF
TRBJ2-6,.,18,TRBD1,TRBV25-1,TGTGCCAGCAGTGCTTTGAGACAGGGCACATCTGGGGCCAACGTCCTGACTTTC,CASSALRQGTSGANVLTF
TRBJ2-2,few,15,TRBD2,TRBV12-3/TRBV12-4,TGTGCCAGCAGTTTCGCCGGGGGGGACACCGGGGAGCTGTTTTTT,CASSFAGGDTGELFF
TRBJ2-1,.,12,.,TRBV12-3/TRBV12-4,TGTGCCAGCAGCCAATTCGGCAATGAGCAGTTCTTC,CASSQFGNEQFF
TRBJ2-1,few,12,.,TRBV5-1,TGCGCCAGCAGCTTCCAGTACAATGAGCAGTTCTTC,CASSFQYNEQFF
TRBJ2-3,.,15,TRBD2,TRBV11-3,TGTGCCAGCGGGAGTGGGGGGGTAAGCACAGATACGCAGTATTTT,CASGSGGVSTDTQYF
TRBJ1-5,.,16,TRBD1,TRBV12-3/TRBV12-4,TGTGCCAGCACTCCGTCGGGACAGGGCTTAGTAGGGCCCCAGCATTTT,CASTPSGQGLVGPQHF
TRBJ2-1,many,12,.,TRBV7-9,TGTGCCAGCAGCTCGGTGTACAATGAGCAGTTCTTC,CASSSVYNEQFF
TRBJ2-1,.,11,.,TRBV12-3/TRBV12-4,TGTGCCAGCAGTTTATTGGGGGGGCAGTTCTTC,CASSLLGGQFF
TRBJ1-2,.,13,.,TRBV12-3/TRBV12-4,TGTGCCAGCAGCCCTGTTTCCGGATATGGCTACACCTTC,CASSPVSGYGYTF
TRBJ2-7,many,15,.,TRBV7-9,TGTGCCAGCAGCTTATCAGGAGGTTCCCTCTACGAGCAGTACTTC,CASSLSGGSLYEQYF
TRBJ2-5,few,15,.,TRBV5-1,TGCGCCAGCAGCCAAACCCGCAGGGTCGACGAGACCCAGTACTTC,CASSQTRRVDETQYF
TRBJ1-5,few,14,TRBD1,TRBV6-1,TGTGCCAGCAGCCCTACAGGGGGTCGCCAGCCCCAGCATTTT,CASSPTGGRQPQHF